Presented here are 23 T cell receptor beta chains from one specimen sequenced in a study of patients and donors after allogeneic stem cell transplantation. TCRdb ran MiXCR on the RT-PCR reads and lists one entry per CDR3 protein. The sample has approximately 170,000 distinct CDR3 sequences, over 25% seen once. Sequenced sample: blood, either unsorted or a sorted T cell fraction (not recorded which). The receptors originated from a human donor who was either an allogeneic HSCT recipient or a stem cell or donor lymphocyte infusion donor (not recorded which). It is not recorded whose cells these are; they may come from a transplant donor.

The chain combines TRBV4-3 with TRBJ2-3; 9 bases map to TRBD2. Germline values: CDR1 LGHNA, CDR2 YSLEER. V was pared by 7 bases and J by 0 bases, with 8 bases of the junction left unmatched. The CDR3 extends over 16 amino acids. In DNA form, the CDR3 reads TGCGCCAGCAAAATGCGGGAGGGCCCGAGCACAGATACGCAGTATTTT. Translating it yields CASKMREGPSTDTQYF.

This chain's CDR3 is CASSSADRTYEQYF. In DNA form, the CDR3 reads TGTGCCAGCAGTTCCGCGGACAGGACCTACGAGCAGTACTTC. The chain recombines TRBV27 with TRBJ2-7; 7 bases map to TRBD1. Germline loops: CDR1 MNHEY, CDR2 SMNVEV (reference sequence). The trim removed 4 bases at V and 2 bases at J, leaving 5 bases unmatched. The CDR3 spans 14 residues.

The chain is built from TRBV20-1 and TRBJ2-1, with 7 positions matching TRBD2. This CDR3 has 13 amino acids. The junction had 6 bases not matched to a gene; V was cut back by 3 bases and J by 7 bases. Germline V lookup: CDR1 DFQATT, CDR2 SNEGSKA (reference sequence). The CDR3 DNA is TGCAGTGCTAGTGAACTAGCGTTAAATGAGCAGTTCTTC. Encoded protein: CSASELALNEQFF.

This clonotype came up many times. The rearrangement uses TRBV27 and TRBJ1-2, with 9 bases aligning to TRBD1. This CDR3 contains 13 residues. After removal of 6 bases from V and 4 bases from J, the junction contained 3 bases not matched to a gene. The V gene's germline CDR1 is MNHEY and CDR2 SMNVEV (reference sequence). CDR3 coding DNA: TGTGCCAGCAGAAAGACAGGGGGCTATGGCTACACCTTC. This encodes CASRKTGGYGYTF.

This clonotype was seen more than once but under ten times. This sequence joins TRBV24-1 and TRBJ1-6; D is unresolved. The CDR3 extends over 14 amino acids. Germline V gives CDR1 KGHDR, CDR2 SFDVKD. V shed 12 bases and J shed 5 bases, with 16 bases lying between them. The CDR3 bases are TGTGCCTCCGTCGACGGGCAGAATAATTCACCCCTCCACTTT. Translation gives CASVDGQNNSPLHF.

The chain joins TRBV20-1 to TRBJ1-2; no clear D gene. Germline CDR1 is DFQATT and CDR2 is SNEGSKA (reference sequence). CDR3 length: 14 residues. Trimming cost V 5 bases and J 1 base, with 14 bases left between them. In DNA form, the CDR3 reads TGCAGTGCTCCGCAACTGGAGGTTAACTATGGCTACACCTTC. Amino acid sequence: CSAPQLEVNYGYTF.

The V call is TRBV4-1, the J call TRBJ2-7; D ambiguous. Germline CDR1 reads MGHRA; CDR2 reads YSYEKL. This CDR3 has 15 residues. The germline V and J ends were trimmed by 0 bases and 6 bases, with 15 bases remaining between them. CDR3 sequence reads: CASSQDRNLDAEQYF. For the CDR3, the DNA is TGCGCCAGCAGCCAAGACAGGAACCTAGACGCCGAGCAGTACTTC.

The CDR3 region has the DNA TGTGCCATCAGGACAGGGGGGGTGAACACTGAAGCTTTCTTT. Its protein product is CAIRTGGVNTEAFF. The chain joins TRBV10-3 to TRBJ1-1; 9 nucleotides line up with TRBD1. CDR1 is ENHRY and CDR2 is SYGVKD in the germline V gene. V dropped 6 bases and J dropped 0; count of bases not matched to a gene: 2. This CDR3 is built from 14 residues.

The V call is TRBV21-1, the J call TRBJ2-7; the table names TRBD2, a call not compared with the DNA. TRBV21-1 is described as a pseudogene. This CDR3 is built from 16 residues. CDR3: CARFSWTSGSPYEQYF. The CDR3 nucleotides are TGTGCCCGCTTTAGTTGGACTAGCGGATCTCCCTACGAGCAGTACTTC.

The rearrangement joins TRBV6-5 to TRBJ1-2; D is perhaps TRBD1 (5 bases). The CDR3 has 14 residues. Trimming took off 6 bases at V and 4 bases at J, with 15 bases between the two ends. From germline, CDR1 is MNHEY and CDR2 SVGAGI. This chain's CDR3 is CASSPPSGGYGYTF. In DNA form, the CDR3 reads TGTGCCAGCAGCCCTCCTAGCGGGGGCTATGGCTACACCTTC.

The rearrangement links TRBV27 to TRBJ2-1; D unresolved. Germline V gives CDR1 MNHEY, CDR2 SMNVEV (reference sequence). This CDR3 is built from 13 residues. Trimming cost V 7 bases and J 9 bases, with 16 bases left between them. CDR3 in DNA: TGTGCCAGCACGTTCAGTCCCCTGGGTGAGCAGTTCTTC. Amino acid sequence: CASTFSPLGEQFF.

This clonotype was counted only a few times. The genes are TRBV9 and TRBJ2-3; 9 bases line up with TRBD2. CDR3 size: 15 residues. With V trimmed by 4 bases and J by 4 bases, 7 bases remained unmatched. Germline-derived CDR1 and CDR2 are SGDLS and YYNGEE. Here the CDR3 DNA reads TGTGCCAGCAGCTTACCCCTAGCGGGACCAGATACGCAGTATTTT. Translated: CASSLPLAGPDTQYF.

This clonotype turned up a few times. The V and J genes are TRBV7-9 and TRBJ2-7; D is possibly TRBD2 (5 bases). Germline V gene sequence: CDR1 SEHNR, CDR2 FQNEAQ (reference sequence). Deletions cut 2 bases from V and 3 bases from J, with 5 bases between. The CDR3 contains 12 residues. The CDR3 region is CASSLRDYEQYF. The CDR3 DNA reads TGTGCCAGCAGCTTACGGGACTACGAGCAGTACTTC.

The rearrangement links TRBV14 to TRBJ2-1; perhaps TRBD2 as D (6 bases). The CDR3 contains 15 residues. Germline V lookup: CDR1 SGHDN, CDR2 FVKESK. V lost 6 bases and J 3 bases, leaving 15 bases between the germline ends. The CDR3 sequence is CASSSRGSVYNEQFF. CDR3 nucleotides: TGTGCCAGCAGTTCCCGGGGGTCCGTCTACAATGAGCAGTTCTTC.

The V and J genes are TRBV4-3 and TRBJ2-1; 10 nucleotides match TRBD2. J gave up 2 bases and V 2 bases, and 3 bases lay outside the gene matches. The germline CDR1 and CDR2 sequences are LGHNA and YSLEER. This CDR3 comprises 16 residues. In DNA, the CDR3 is TGCGCCAGCAGCCAACTACTAGCGGGAACCTACAATGAGCAGTTCTTC. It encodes CASSQLLAGTYNEQFF.

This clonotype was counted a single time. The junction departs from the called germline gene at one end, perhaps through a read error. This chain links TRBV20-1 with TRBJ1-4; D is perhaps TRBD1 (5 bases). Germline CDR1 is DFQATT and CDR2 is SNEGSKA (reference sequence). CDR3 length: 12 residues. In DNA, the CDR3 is TGCAGTCCTAGAGATCTCGGGCAGGGACTCGTTTTT. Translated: CSPRDLGQGLVF.

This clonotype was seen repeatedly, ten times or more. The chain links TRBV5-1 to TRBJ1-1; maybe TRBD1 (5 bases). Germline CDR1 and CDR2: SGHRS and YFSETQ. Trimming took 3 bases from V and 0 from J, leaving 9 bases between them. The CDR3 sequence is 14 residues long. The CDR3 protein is CASSSGTLNTEAFF. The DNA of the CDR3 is TGCGCCAGCAGCTCCGGGACCTTGAACACTGAAGCTTTCTTT.

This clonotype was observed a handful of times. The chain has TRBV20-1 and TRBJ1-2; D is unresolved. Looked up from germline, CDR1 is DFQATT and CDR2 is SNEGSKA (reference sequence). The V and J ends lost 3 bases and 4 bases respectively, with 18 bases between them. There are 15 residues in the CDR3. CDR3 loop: CSASPRGQFSYGYTF. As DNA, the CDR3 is TGCAGTGCTAGCCCCCGAGGGCAGTTTAGCTATGGCTACACCTTC.

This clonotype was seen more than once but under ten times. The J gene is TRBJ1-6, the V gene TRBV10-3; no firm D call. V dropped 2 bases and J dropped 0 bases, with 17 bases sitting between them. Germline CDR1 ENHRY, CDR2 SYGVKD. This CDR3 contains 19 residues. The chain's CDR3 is CAISETRAKKDSYNSPLHF. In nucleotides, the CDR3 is TGTGCCATCAGTGAGACTCGGGCCAAGAAAGACTCCTATAATTCACCCCTCCACTTT.

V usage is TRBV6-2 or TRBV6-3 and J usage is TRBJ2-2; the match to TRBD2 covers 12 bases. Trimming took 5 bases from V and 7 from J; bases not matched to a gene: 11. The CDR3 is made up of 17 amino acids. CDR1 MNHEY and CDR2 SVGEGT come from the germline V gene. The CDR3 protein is CASSRRLAGDLGGELFF. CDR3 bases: TGTGCCAGCAGTCGGAGACTAGCGGGAGATCTAGGCGGGGAGCTGTTTTTT.

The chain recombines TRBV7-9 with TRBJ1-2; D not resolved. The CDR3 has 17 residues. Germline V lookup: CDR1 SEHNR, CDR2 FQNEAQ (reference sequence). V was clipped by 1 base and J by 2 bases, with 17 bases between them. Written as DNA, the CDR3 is TGTGCCAGCAGCTTAGAGTCCGGAAGGAAGATGAACTATGGCTACACCTTC. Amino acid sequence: CASSLESGRKMNYGYTF.

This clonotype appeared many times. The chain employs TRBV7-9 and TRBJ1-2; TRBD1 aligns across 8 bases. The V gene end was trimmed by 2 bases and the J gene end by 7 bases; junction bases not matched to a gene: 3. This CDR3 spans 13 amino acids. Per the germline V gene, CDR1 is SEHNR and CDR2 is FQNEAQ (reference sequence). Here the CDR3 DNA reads TGTGCCAGCAGCTTACAGGGGACAGGTGGCTACACCTTC. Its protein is CASSLQGTGGYTF.

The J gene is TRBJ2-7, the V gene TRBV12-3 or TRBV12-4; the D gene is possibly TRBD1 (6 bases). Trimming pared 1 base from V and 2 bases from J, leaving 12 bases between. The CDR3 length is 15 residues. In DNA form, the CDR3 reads TGTGCCAGCAGTTTAGGGACAGTACCTCCCTACGAGCAGTACTTC. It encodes CASSLGTVPPYEQYF.